The 25 T cell receptor beta chains in this list originate from one sample, sequenced in a study of control samples from healthy donors and cancer patients. Only in-frame clones appear in the TCRdb table, and some are missing; sequencing was by immunoSEQ multiplex PCR. The top ten hold approximately 1.6% of the sample, which has about 220,000 clones, roughly 94% seen once. The sequenced material came from blood. These receptors originate from a man between 50 and 59 years old in good health.

This clone was picked up one time. The CDR3: CASSPSSGGARDTQYF. The DNA for the CDR3 is TGTGCCAGCAGCCCATCTAGCGGGGGGGCTAGAGATACGCAGTATTTT. The chain combines TRBV4-2 with TRBJ2-3, with 12 bases lining up with TRBD2. This CDR3 comprises 16 residues. The J segment lost 5 bases and the V segment lost 4 bases, leaving 7 bases of the junction unmatched. The germline CDR1 and CDR2 sequences are LGHNA and YNFKEQ.

The chain couples TRBV2 to TRBJ1-1, with D tentatively TRBD1 (5 bases). V was cut by 2 bases and J by 0 bases, with 7 bases left in between. There are 14 residues in the CDR3. CDR1 SNHLY and CDR2 FYNNEI come from the germline V gene. CDR3 bases: TGTGCCAGCAGTGAAAGGGGAATGAACACTGAAGCTTTCTTT. Its protein is CASSERGMNTEAFF.

This clone was detected once. The chain employs TRBV7-9 and TRBJ2-7, with 8 positions matching TRBD2. Germline trimming cut 1 base from V and 1 base from J; bases unmatched to any gene: 6. Germline V CDR1 and CDR2: SEHNR, FQNEAQ (reference sequence). The length of the CDR3 is 16 residues. The CDR3 region has the DNA TGTGCCAGCAGCTTAGATCGGGCGGGGGGATCCTACGAGCAGTACTTC. Residues: CASSLDRAGGSYEQYF.

This sequence joins TRBV5-5 and TRBJ2-2, with D tentatively TRBD1 (6 bases). There are 15 residues in the CDR3. Trimming removed 1 base from V and 6 bases from J, with 13 bases in between. Germline loops: CDR1 SGHKS, CDR2 YYEKEE (reference sequence). CDR3 sequence: CASSLWGRQSGELFF. The CDR3 coding sequence is TGTGCCAGCAGCTTGTGGGGGCGCCAGTCCGGGGAGCTGTTTTTT.

The chain carries TRBV6-6 and TRBJ1-3, with D tentatively TRBD1 (6 bases). Germline lookup yields CDR1 MNHNY and CDR2 SVGAGI (reference sequence). V lost 6 bases to trimming and J lost 3 bases, with 9 bases between them. The CDR3 spans 13 residues. The CDR3 nucleotides read TGTGCCAGCAGCCCCAGGGGTGGAAACACCATATATTTT. Residues: CASSPRGGNTIYF.

V usage is TRBV7-2 and J usage is TRBJ1-2; 7 bases are shared with TRBD1. The CDR3 has 13 amino acids. Germline-derived CDR1 and CDR2 are SGHTA and FQGNSA. The trim removed 5 bases at V and 5 bases at J, leaving 5 bases unmatched. The CDR3 spells CASSLGQRYGYTF. DNA for the CDR3: TGTGCCAGCAGCCTGGGACAGCGTTATGGCTACACCTTC.

The chain's CDR3 is CASSRTGATPLHF. CDR3 coding DNA: TGTGCCAGCAGTCGGACAGGGGCAACACCCCTCCACTTT. V and J are TRBV6-5 and TRBJ1-6, with 9 bases aligning to TRBD1. Germline-derived CDR1 and CDR2 are MNHEY and SVGAGI. The ends lost 5 bases at V and 11 bases at J; junction bases unmatched: 4. CDR3 length equals 13 residues.

The rearrangement uses TRBV6-2 or TRBV6-3 and TRBJ2-7; 9 nucleotides agree with TRBD1. J lost 3 bases, V lost 0 bases, and 6 bases had no gene match. The CDR3 loop spans 16 amino acids. Germline CDR1 reads MNHEY; CDR2 reads SVGEGT. The DNA of the CDR3 is TGTGCCAGCAGTTACTCCGGGACAGGGAGCGTCTACGAGCAGTACTTC. Its translation: CASSYSGTGSVYEQYF.

The rearrangement links TRBV7-9 to TRBJ1-1; unclear D gene. The ends were cut back, 1 base at V and 4 bases at J, with 10 bases in the middle. Per the germline V gene, CDR1 is SEHNR and CDR2 is FQNEAQ (reference sequence). CDR3 length: 14 amino acids. The CDR3 nucleotides are TGTGCCAGCAGCTTAGAATCGGGGAGCACTGAAGCTTTCTTT. It yields the protein CASSLESGSTEAFF.

This chain connects TRBV4-3 to TRBJ1-6, with 8 bases matching TRBD1. V lost 1 base and J lost 8; bases outside the gene matches: 10. The CDR3 covers 17 residues. The germline V gene has CDR1 LGHNA and CDR2 YSLEER. CDR3 residues: CASSQAGGGRGHSPLHF. The CDR3 DNA is TGCGCCAGCAGCCAAGCCGGGGGTGGCAGGGGGCATTCACCCCTCCACTTT.

The chain uses TRBV27 and TRBJ2-5, with 8 nucleotides matching TRBD1. V shed 5 bases and J 4 bases; nucleotides not matched to a gene: 3. Germline CDR1 reads MNHEY; CDR2 reads SMNVEV (reference sequence). The CDR3 extends over 13 amino acids. The CDR3 is CASSLTGGETQYF. The CDR3 coding sequence is TGTGCCAGCAGTCTCACAGGGGGAGAGACCCAGTACTTC.

The chain uses TRBV9 and TRBJ1-2, with D possibly being TRBD1 (6 bases). The CDR3 contains 16 residues. Trimming cost V 3 bases and J 2 bases, with 17 bases left between them. Germline V gene data show CDR1 as SGDLS and CDR2 as YYNGEE. The CDR3 sequence: CASSAYPRQANYGYTF. DNA for the CDR3: TGTGCCAGCAGCGCTTATCCAAGACAGGCGAACTATGGCTACACCTTC.

The chain is built from TRBV28 and TRBJ1-5; TRBD1 agrees at 9 bases. The germline V gene encodes CDR1 MDHEN and CDR2 SYDVKM. CDR3 length equals 13 residues. Losses at the gene ends were 6 bases for V and 8 bases for J; bases not matched to a gene: 5. The CDR3: CASRRDRVKPQHF. As DNA, the CDR3 is TGTGCCAGCAGACGGGACAGGGTAAAGCCCCAGCATTTT. Complete variable domain (other parts from reference TRBV28 and TRBJ1-5): DVKVTQSSRYLVKRTGEKVFLECVQDMDHENMFWYRQDPGLGLRLIYFSYDVKMKEKGDIPEGYSVSREKKERFSLILESASTNQTSMYLCASRRDRVKPQHFGDGTRLSIL.

This clone appeared once. V usage is TRBV3-1 (or the pseudogene TRBV3-2) and J usage is TRBJ1-5; D uncertain. This CDR3 has 12 amino acids. With 1 base removed from V and 9 bases from J, the gap between germline ends came to 7 bases. Germline V gives CDR1 LGHDT, CDR2 YNNKEL (reference sequence). CDR3 loop: CASSQVQGPQHF. DNA for the CDR3: TGTGCCAGCAGCCAAGTTCAAGGGCCCCAGCATTTT.

The chain recombines TRBV30 with TRBJ2-3, with 8 bases identical to TRBD1. Germline values: CDR1 GTSNPN, CDR2 SVGIG (reference sequence). The CDR3 has 13 residues. V lost 7 bases and J lost 6; bases outside the gene matches: 9. CDR3 amino acids: CASDRAIGDTQYF. CDR3 bases: TGTGCCTCGGACAGGGCGATCGGGGATACGCAGTATTTT.

As to this clone: Other nucleotide sequences in the sample specify the same CDR3. The chain recombines TRBV7-9 with TRBJ1-2, with 7 bases identical to TRBD1. The CDR3 length is 14 residues. Germline V lookup: CDR1 SEHNR, CDR2 FQNEAQ (reference sequence). J gave up 4 bases and V 5 bases, and 7 bases lay outside the gene matches. The CDR3 sequence is CASSHTGASYGYTF. The CDR3 bases are TGTGCCAGCAGCCACACAGGGGCTAGCTATGGCTACACCTTC.

This chain uses TRBV4-1 with TRBJ1-4, with D maybe TRBD1 (6 bases). The CDR3 extends over 15 amino acids. Germline CDR1 is MGHRA and CDR2 is YSYEKL. Deletions cut 3 bases from V and 8 bases from J, with 16 bases between. CDR3 amino acids: CASSHLTGLREKLFF. The CDR3 region has the DNA TGCGCCAGCAGCCACCTCACAGGGTTAAGGGAAAAACTGTTTTTT.

The chain couples TRBV19 to TRBJ1-3; no firm D call. CDR3 length: 14 residues. Germline CDR1 is LNHDA and CDR2 is SQIVND (reference sequence). With 7 bases removed from V and 2 bases from J, the gap between germline ends came to 12 bases. This CDR3 is CASNLRGAGNTIYF. The CDR3 coding sequence is TGTGCCAGTAACCTCCGCGGGGCTGGAAACACCATATATTTT.

V usage is TRBV11-2 and J usage is TRBJ1-6; 8 bases line up with TRBD1. V lost 2 bases, J lost 6 bases, and 12 bases stayed unmatched. The CDR3 covers 18 residues. CDR1 is SGHAT, CDR2 FQNNGV, per germline. CDR3 nucleotides: TGTGCCAGCAGCTTACGTTCTGGACAGGGCGTCTCTAATTCACCCCTCCACTTT. This encodes CASSLRSGQGVSNSPLHF.

The rearrangement links TRBV27 to TRBJ1-1, with a tentative D call TRBD1 (5 bases). V shed 6 bases and J shed 3 bases, with 26 bases lying between them. There are 18 residues in the CDR3. In germline, CDR1 is MNHEY, CDR2 SMNVEV (reference sequence). CDR3 sequence reads: CASSPDPRQGSWDTEAFF. CDR3 bases: TGTGCCAGCAGCCCAGATCCCCGGCAGGGCTCCTGGGACACTGAAGCTTTCTTT.

The V call is TRBV5-6, the J call TRBJ2-5; D is possibly TRBD1 (6 bases). This CDR3 has 15 amino acids. From germline, CDR1 is SGHDT and CDR2 YYEEEE. Trimming pared 1 base from V and 4 bases from J, leaving 14 bases between. The chain's CDR3 is CASSLRQGFAETQYF. CDR3 DNA: TGTGCCAGCAGCTTGAGGCAGGGGTTTGCAGAGACCCAGTACTTC. Drawing the rest from reference TRBV5-6 and TRBJ2-5, the complete variable domain is DAGVTQSPTHLIKTRGQQVTLRCSPKSGHDTVSWYQQALGQGPQFIFQYYEEEERQRGNFPDRFSGHQFPNYSSELNVNALLLGDSALYLCASSLRQGFAETQYFGPGTRLLVL.

The V call is TRBV2, the J call TRBJ2-1; no clear D gene. Germline V gene data show CDR1 as SNHLY and CDR2 as FYNNEI. The CDR3 loop spans 14 amino acids. V lost 6 bases to trimming and J lost 4 bases, with 13 bases between them. The CDR3 DNA follows: TGTGCCAGCAGCGCCCAGAACACGTACAATGAGCAGTTCTTC. Its protein is CASSAQNTYNEQFF.

This chain joins TRBV2 and TRBJ2-7; D is uncertain. The CDR3 has 11 residues. Trimming took 4 bases from V and 10 from J, leaving 11 bases between them. Germline CDR1 and CDR2: SNHLY and FYNNEI. The DNA for the CDR3 is TGTGCCAGCAGTGTTTACGAGCATCAGTACGTC. Its protein product is CASSVYEHQYV.

The chain recombines TRBV15 with TRBJ2-7; TRBD1 is a possible D gene (5 bases). V lost 5 bases, J lost 4 bases, and 24 bases lay in between. Germline values: CDR1 LNHNV, CDR2 YYDKDF (reference sequence). The CDR3 loop spans 17 amino acids. Written as DNA, the CDR3 is TGTGCCACCAGCGGGCTCAAAACAGGACGCCCTTTTTACGAGCAGTACGTC. Residues: CATSGLKTGRPFYEQYV.

V gene TRBV7-9 combines with J gene TRBJ2-3, with D maybe TRBD1 (5 bases). The CDR3 runs 12 residues. V lost 5 bases and J 4 bases, leaving 7 bases between the germline ends. CDR1 SEHNR and CDR2 FQNEAQ come from the germline V gene (reference sequence). The CDR3 reads CASSPGSDTQYF. For the CDR3, the DNA is TGTGCCAGCAGCCCAGGGTCAGATACGCAGTATTTT.